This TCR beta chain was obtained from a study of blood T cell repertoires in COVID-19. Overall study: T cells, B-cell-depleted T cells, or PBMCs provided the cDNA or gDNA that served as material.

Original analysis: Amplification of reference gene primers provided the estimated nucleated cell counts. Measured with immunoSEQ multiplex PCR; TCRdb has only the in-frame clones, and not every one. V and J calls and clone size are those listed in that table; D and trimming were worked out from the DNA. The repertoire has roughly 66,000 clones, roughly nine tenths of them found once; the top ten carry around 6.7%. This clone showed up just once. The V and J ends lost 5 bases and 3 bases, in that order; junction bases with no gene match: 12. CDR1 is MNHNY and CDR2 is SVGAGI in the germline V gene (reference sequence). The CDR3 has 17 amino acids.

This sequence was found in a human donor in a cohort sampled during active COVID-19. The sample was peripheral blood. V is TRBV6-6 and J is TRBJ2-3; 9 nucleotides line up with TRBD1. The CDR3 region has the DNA TGTGCCAGCAGTCGAGCGGTTACAGGGGGCGGGACAGATACGCAGTATTTT. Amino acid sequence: CASSRAVTGGGTDTQYF.